This T cell receptor beta chain is drawn from a study of cytomegalovirus exposure and HLA in healthy donors. V was shortened by 6 bases and J by 5 bases, with 20 bases between the two germline ends. Germline V CDR1 and CDR2: ENHRY, SYGVKD. This CDR3 contains 15 residues. Researchers ran the PCR with 60 Vbeta and 13 Jbeta primers. The data were produced by immunoSEQ multiplex PCR, yet TCRdb's version contains in-frame clones alone and is incomplete. This repertoire shows tens of thousands of clones, around 83% found once; its top ten account for roughly 4%. With regard to this clone: The antigen is undetermined.

Study outcomes and limitations: Highly shared variants forming one cluster were likely a sequencing artifact. A later look showed TCR association rates differing by HLA locus, highest for DRB1 and lowest for HLA-C.

The chain employs TRBV10-3 and TRBJ2-7; tentative D call: TRBD1 (6 bases). The receptor was derived from a young man in good health and CMV-seronegative. Sequencing was performed on PBMCs. This chain's CDR3 is CAIRGQSLSDNEQYF. The DNA for the CDR3 is TGTGCCATCAGGGGACAAAGCTTATCTGATAACGAGCAGTACTTC.